This paragraph covers one T cell receptor (beta chain) sequence. At one of its ends the junction is not consistent with the germline gene, which may arise from a read error. This sample was taken from a study of CD8 T cells in Susac syndrome. Germline V gene data show CDR1 as SSHAT and CDR2 as FNYEAQ (reference sequence). The CDR3 contains 14 residues. Random hexamers primed reverse transcription of 0.5 to 1 ug RNA. TCRdb processed the immunoSEQ multiplex PCR reads anew with MiXCR; each CDR3 protein has one entry. The top ten clones hold approximately 0.42% of a sample with about 83,000 distinct CDR3 sequences, about 95% of them seen once.

V gene TRBV7-7 combines with J gene TRBJ2-2, with 7 bases matching TRBD1. Specimen: CD8+ T cells from PBMCs. The clonotype comes from a human donor with Susac syndrome. The CDR3 sequence: CASSLGTDTGELFF. CDR3 coding DNA: TGTGCTAGCAGCCTAGGGACAGACACCGGGGAGCTGTTTTTT.